This T cell receptor beta chain is drawn from a study of cytomegalovirus exposure and HLA in healthy donors. General observations from the study: Later on, a genetic analysis was performed. It linked a missense variant in DCLRE1C with V- and J-gene trimming of TCR beta. The dataset shows that most TCR sequences were rare, while some public TCRs occurred in many donors.

Points on this clone: The antigen is unknown.

CDR3 size: 13 residues. Trimming took off 8 bases at V and 0 bases at J, with 8 bases between the two ends. Germline V lookup: CDR1 MDHEN, CDR2 SYDVKM. In the PCR, 60 Vbeta and 13 Jbeta primers were used. Sequenced by immunoSEQ multiplex PCR; TCRdb stores in-frame clones only, minus some. The sample gives approximately 120,000 clones, approximately 85% of which show up once; about 6.7% is in the top ten. The sequence was collected from a woman in her twenties or thirties in good health and CMV-seropositive. The source material was PBMCs. V usage is TRBV28 and J usage is TRBJ2-1, with D hard to call. The CDR3 bases are TGTGCCAGCGGTGAGCTCTCCTACAATGAGCAGTTCTTC. This codes for CASGELSYNEQFF.